In this sample, the clone carrying this T cell receptor (beta chain) turned up many times. Its antigen is unknown. This specimen comes from a study of HIV-infected patients and healthy controls. General study findings and limits: HIV-associated CDR3 frequencies dropped significantly during therapy; CMV-associated ones, mostly rising, changed nonsignificantly. Compared with untreated HIV+ repertoires, healthy controls showed roughly threefold more distinct CDR3s and higher Shannon diversity. Comparisons were complicated because patients and controls had unequal numbers of distinct sequences.

Reverse transcription used 450 to 650 ng RNA and constant-region primers for alpha and beta. Alpha and beta chain libraries were made separately by chain-specific third strand synthesis with multiplexing indices. A single record per CDR3 protein comes from TCRdb applying MiXCR to the 5' RACE reads. This sample carries approximately 9,500 distinct CDR3 sequences, around 4.9% of them seen once, and the ten largest clones take about 15%. Germline V gene lookup returns CDR1 SGHTA and CDR2 FQGNSA. The CDR3 runs to 14 residues. V dropped 2 bases and J dropped 2 bases, with 9 bases sitting between them. Whole blood was used without fractionation, so all unsorted peripheral T cells were included.

The chain uses TRBV7-2 and TRBJ1-2; maybe TRBD1 (5 bases). The sequence came from an adult with HIV infection. The specimen comprised blood, sampled before antiretroviral therapy. CDR3 sequence reads: CASSLSTGNYGYTF. CDR3 nucleotide sequence: TGTGCCAGCAGCTTAAGTACAGGCAACTATGGCTACACCTTC.